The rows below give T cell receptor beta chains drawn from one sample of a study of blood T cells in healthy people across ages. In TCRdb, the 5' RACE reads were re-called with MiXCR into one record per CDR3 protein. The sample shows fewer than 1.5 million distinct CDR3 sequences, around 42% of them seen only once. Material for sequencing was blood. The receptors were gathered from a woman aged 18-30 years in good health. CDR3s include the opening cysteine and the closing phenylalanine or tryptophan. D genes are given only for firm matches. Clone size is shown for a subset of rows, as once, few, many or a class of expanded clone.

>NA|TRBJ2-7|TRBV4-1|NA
CASSQETRQTYEQYF
TGCGCCAGCAGCCAAGAGACCAGACAAACCTACGAGCAGTACTTC
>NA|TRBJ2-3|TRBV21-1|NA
CASSRQREVDTQYF
TGTGCCAGCAGCCGTCAGCGGGAGGTTGATACGCAGTATTTT
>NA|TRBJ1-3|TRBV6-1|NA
CASKLSDRGNTIYF
TGTGCCAGCAAACTATCAGACAGGGGAAACACCATATATTTT
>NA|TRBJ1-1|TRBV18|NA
CASSPPGQGSGTEAFF
TGTGCCAGCTCACCACCGGGGCAGGGTTCAGGCACTGAAGCTTTCTTT
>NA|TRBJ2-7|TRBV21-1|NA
CASSKAAYEQYF
TGTGCCAGCAGCAAGGCGGCGTACGAGCAGTACTTC
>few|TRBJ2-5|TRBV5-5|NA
CASGLNWALQETQYF
TGTGCCAGCGGCCTCAATTGGGCCCTTCAAGAGACCCAGTACTTC
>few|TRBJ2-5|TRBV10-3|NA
CASGDPETQYF
TGTGCCTCAGGGGACCCGGAGACCCAGTACTTC
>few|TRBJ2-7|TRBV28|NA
CASSVDGVEQYF
TGTGCCAGCAGTGTTGACGGGGTCGAGCAGTACTTC
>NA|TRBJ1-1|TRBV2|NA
CASSVTATEAFF
TGTGCCAGCAGTGTCACGGCTACTGAAGCTTTCTTT
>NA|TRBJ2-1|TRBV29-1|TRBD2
CSVETSGDYNEQFF
TGCAGCGTTGAGACTAGCGGGGACTACAATGAGCAGTTCTTC
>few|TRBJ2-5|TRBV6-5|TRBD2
CASSYSGTSSETQYF
TGTGCCAGCAGTTACTCAGGGACTAGCTCTGAGACCCAGTACTTC
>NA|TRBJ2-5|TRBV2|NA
CASDRLANEQYF
TGTGCCAGCGACAGATTAGCCAATGAGCAGTACTTC
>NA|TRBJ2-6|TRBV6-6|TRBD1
CASSYDRAGANVLTF
TGTGCCAGCAGTTACGACAGGGCAGGGGCCAACGTCCTGACTTTC
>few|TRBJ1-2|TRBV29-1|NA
CSADRGGNGYTF
TGCAGCGCAGATCGCGGGGGAAATGGCTACACCTTC
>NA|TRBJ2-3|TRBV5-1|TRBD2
CASSPAGDPDTQYF
TGCGCCAGCAGCCCAGCGGGAGATCCAGATACGCAGTATTTT
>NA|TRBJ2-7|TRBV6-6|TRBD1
CASRERTGGYYEQYF
TGTGCCAGCAGGGAAAGGACAGGGGGCTACTACGAGCAGTACTTC
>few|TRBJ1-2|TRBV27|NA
CASSQGTVGYGYTF
TGTGCCAGCAGCCAGGGTACGGTGGGCTATGGCTACACCTTC
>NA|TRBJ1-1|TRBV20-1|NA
CSAGWVTEAFF
TGCAGTGCGGGCTGGGTCACTGAAGCTTTCTTT
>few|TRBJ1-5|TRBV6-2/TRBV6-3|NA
CASRGSDFGPQHF
TGTGCCAGCAGGGGTTCGGACTTCGGGCCCCAGCATTTT